This T cell receptor (beta chain) was obtained from a study of T cells in Graves' hyperthyroidism and ophthalmopathy. Study in general: Upon initial diagnosis and before any treatment, peripheral blood was collected. Findings and caveats of the study: Ophthalmopathy got predicted by the model a median about six months before its onset. Blood also showed most of the thyroid clonotypes that were expanded above 0.001.

A remark on this clonotype: Its antigen is not identified.

Amplified TCR beta CDR3 regions came from RNA transcripts. With the HTBI primer set, the TCR CDR3 went through a first round of RT-PCR. TCRdb re-called the multiplex PCR reads with MiXCR, one entry per CDR3 protein. The sample shows 640,000 or so distinct CDR3 sequences, over 12% of them seen only once. 10 ml of fresh peripheral blood supplied the PBMCs. J lost 1 base, V lost 5 bases, and 6 bases had no gene match. Germline V gives CDR1 SGHVS, CDR2 FNYEAQ. The CDR3 runs 16 residues. Source material: blood. The chain links TRBV7-6 to TRBJ1-1, with 11 bases fitting TRBD1. The TCR comes from a woman between 40 and 55 years old with Graves' ophthalmopathy. CDR3 nucleotides: TGTGCCAGCAGCCGCGGGACAGGGGGGAGGAACACTGAAGCTTTCTTT. Translating gives CASSRGTGGRNTEAFF.